This entry lists 6 T cell receptor beta chains sequenced from one sample in a study of cytomegalovirus exposure and HLA in healthy donors. Amplification used 60 Vbeta primers and 13 Jbeta primers. Data came from immunoSEQ multiplex PCR; TCRdb stores just in-frame clones and leaves some out. The repertoire includes some 250,000 clones, 82% of them detected once, and around 5% sits in the top ten. Sequencing used PBMCs. These TCRs come from a woman aged 40 to 50 in good health and CMV-seropositive.

This clone was picked up one time. The genes are TRBV10-1 and TRBJ2-1; 7 bases agree with TRBD2. With V trimmed by 8 bases and J by 2 bases, 6 bases remained unmatched. Germline V gene lookup returns CDR1 WNHNN and CDR2 SYGVQD (reference sequence). The CDR3 extends over 14 amino acids. CDR3 sequence: CASASSGTYNEQFF. The DNA for the CDR3 is TGCGCCAGCGCCTCGAGCGGGACCTACAATGAGCAGTTCTTC.

The chain couples TRBV25-1 to TRBJ1-2; 9 bases map to TRBD1. CDR1 and CDR2 (germline): MGHDK, SYGVNS. After removal of 2 bases from V and 8 bases from J, the junction contained 12 bases not matched to a gene. There are 16 residues in the CDR3. The CDR3 spells CASSEPGPGQGFGYTF. The CDR3 coding sequence is TGTGCCAGCAGTGAACCCGGGCCGGGACAGGGTTTCGGCTACACCTTC.

V usage is TRBV7-2 and J usage is TRBJ2-3; tentatively, D is TRBD2 (7 bases). The CDR3 spans 18 residues. V shed 2 bases and J shed 2 bases, with 20 bases lying between them. Germline assignment: CDR1 SGHTA and CDR2 FQGNSA. CDR3 sequence (DNA): TGTGCCAGCAGCTTACCTTTGGGTGGGGGGGCTGACACAGATACGCAGTATTTT. Its translation is CASSLPLGGGADTDTQYF. The complete variable domain, with remaining parts taken from reference TRBV7-2 and TRBJ2-3, reads GAGVSQSPSNKVTEKGKDVELRCDPISGHTALYWYRQSLGQGLEFLIYFQGNSAPDKSGLPSDRFSAERTGGSVSTLTIQRTQQEDSAVYLCASSLPLGGGADTDTQYFGPGTRLTVL.

V usage is TRBV10-3 and J usage is TRBJ2-3, with D perhaps TRBD2 (5 bases). Germline loops: CDR1 ENHRY, CDR2 SYGVKD. V was cut by 6 bases and J by 5 bases, with 9 bases left in between. The CDR3 length is 12 residues. In nucleotides, the CDR3 is TGTGCCATCAGCCGCGGAGGAGATACGCAGTATTTT. Amino acid sequence: CAISRGGDTQYF.

V is TRBV11-2 and J is TRBJ2-1; 9 nucleotides agree with TRBD1. This CDR3 is 15 amino acids long. Germline lookup yields CDR1 SGHAT and CDR2 FQNNGV. With 7 bases clipped from V and 5 bases from J, the junction kept 9 bases outside the gene matches. The CDR3, as DNA: TGTGCCAGCACGCTGGACAGGGGATTTCACAATGAGCAGTTCTTC. Translating it yields CASTLDRGFHNEQFF.

This chain links TRBV7-9 with TRBJ2-5; 7 bases map to TRBD1. CDR3 length equals 14 residues. The trim removed 5 bases at V and 4 bases at J, leaving 7 bases unmatched. Germline V CDR1 and CDR2: SEHNR, FQNEAQ (reference sequence). The DNA of the CDR3 is TGTGCCAGCAGCAGGGACAGCTTCACAGAGACCCAGTACTTC. This codes for CASSRDSFTETQYF.